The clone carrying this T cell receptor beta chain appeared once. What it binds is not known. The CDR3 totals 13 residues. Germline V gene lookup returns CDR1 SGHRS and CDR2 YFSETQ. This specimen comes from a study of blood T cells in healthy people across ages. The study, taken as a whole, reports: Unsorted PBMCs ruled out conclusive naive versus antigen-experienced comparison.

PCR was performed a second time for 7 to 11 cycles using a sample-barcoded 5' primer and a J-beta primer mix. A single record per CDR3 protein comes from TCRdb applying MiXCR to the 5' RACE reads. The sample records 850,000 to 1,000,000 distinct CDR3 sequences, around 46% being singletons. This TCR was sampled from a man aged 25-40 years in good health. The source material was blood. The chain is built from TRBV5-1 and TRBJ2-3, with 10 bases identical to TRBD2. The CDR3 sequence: CASGRALEDTQYF. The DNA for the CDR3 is TGCGCAAGCGGGAGGGCCTTGGAAGATACGCAGTATTTT.